This T cell receptor beta chain was profiled in a study of T cells in Graves' hyperthyroidism and ophthalmopathy. About the study: Peripheral blood draws took place at initial diagnosis, ahead of any treatment. Study-level findings and limits: Most thyroid-expanded clonotypes above 0.001 were also found in blood. Patients with ophthalmopathy were separated from those with stable hyperthyroidism by a 13 V-J model. The model's output predicted ophthalmopathy at a median of roughly 6.9 months prior to onset.

Turning to this clonotype: What it binds is unknown.

Unmatched junction bases numbered 5, after V lost 4 bases and J lost 5 bases. Germline V gene lookup returns CDR1 SEHNR and CDR2 FQNEAQ (reference sequence). The CDR3 sequence is 15 residues long. Amplification yielded TCR beta CDR3 regions, with RNA transcripts as the source. First-round RT-PCR targeting the TCR CDR3 was performed with the HTBI primer set. MiXCR was run by TCRdb on the multiplex PCR reads, yielding one entry per CDR3 protein. The repertoire holds more than 650,000 distinct CDR3 sequences, less than 15% seen once, with 10% in the top ten. The gene calls are TRBV7-9 and TRBJ2-1; 10 nucleotides line up with TRBD2. Source material: blood. This TCR was recovered from a woman aged 18-29 years with Graves' hyperthyroidism. The CDR3 DNA reads as TGTGCCAGCAGCTCGCCTAGCGGGAGTAACAATGAGCAGTTCTTC. Its translation is CASSSPSGSNNEQFF.